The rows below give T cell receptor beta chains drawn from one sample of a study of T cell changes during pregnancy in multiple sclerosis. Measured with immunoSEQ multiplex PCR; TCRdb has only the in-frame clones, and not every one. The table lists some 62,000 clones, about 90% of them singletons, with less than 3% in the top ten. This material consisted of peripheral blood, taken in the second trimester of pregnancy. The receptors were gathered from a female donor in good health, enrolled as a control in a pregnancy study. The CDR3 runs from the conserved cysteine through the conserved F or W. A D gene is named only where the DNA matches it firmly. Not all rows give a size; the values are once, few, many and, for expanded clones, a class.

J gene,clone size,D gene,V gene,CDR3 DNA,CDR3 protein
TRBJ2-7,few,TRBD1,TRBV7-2,TGTGCCAGCAGCTTAGAGGGGGGACAGGGGTTGCCCTACGAGCAGTACTTC,CASSLEGGQGLPYEQYF
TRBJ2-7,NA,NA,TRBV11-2,TGTGCCAGCAGCCCTATTGAGGGTTACGAGCAGTACTTC,CASSPIEGYEQYF
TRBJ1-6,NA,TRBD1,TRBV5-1,TGCGCCAGCAGCTTTGACAGGGGGAATTCACCCCTCCACTTT,CASSFDRGNSPLHF
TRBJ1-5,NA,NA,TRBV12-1,TGTGCCAGCAGCTTCAGTTATAGCAATCAGCCCCAGCATTTT,CASSFSYSNQPQHF
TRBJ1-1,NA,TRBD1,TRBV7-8,TGTGCCAGCAGCTTACAGGGGGCGCGCACTGAAGCTTTCTTT,CASSLQGARTEAFF
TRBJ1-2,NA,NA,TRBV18,TGTGCCAGCTCATCCCAATCGAACGATCGGGGTAACTATGGCTACACCTTC,CASSSQSNDRGNYGYTF
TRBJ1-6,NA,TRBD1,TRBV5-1,TGCGCCAGCAGCTTGGCCGGACAGGGGGGACCCCTCCACTTT,CASSLAGQGGPLHF
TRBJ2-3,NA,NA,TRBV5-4,TGTGCCAGCAGCTTGGCCGGGGAGGCCCATAGGTCATCAGATACGCAGTATTTT,CASSLAGEAHRSSDTQYF
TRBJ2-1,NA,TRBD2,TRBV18,TGTGCCAGCTCGGGACTAGCGGGAGACCGGGAGCAGTTCTTC,CASSGLAGDREQFF
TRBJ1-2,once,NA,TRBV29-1,TGCAGCGTTGTTGGGGCCAGTTACTATGGCTACACCTTC,CSVVGASYYGYTF
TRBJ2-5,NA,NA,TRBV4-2,TGTGCCAGCAGCCAAGATAGCGGCCAAGAGACCCAGTACTTC,CASSQDSGQETQYF
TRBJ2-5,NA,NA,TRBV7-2,TGTGCCAGCAGCTTACAAGGACACGGCCAAGGGGGCCAGTACTTC,CASSLQGHGQGGQYF
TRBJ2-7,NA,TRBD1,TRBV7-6,TGTGCCAGCAGCATGGGACAGGGGGCGAGAGAGCAGTACTTC,CASSMGQGAREQYF
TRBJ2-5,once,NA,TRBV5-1,TGCGCCAGCAGCTTGGGGCTAGAAGAGACCCAGTACTTC,CASSLGLEETQYF
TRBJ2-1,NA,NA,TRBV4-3,TGCGCCAGCAGCCAAGACGGGGGTTGGGGCAATGAGCAGTTCTTC,CASSQDGGWGNEQFF
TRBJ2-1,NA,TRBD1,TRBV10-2,TGCGCCAGCGCCGGTCGCCGGACAGGAAGCAATGAGCAGTTCTTC,CASAGRRTGSNEQFF
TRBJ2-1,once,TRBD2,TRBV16,TGTGCCAGCAGCCAGTCAGGGACTAGCGGGAGTGGGAGTGAGCAGTTCTTC,CASSQSGTSGSGSEQFF
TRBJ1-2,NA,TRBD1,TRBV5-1,TGCGCCAGCGCCTCCCGTAGGGGGCAGGGCTACACCTTC,CASASRRGQGYTF
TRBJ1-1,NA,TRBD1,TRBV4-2,TGTGCCAGCAGCCAAGCACAGGGGGGCCCCATGAACACTGAAGCTTTCTTT,CASSQAQGGPMNTEAFF